The 10 T cell receptor beta chains below all came from one sample that was sequenced in a study of CD8 T cells in ankylosing spondylitis. Their antigens remain unidentified. Study-wide results and caveats: Within ankylosing spondylitis blood, a TCR beta motif made up of several highly homologous variants appeared to be characteristic.

TCRdb recomputed calls from the 5' RACE reads with MiXCR, one row per CDR3 protein. The profile covers fewer than 500,000 distinct CDR3 sequences, with 20% to 25% appearing a single time and about a sixth taken by the ten largest. Sequenced sample: blood, either unsorted or a sorted T cell fraction (not recorded which). The receptors were gathered from a male donor with ankylosing spondylitis.

This clonotype was recorded a few times. The rearrangement uses TRBV20-1 and TRBJ1-6; tentative D call: TRBD1 (5 bases). The CDR3 consists of 17 residues. V was cut by 3 bases and J by 2 bases, with 17 bases left in between. Per germline, CDR1 DFQATT and CDR2 SNEGSKA (reference sequence). The CDR3 bases are TGCAGTGCTAGGGGACGGGCAGGGTTGGCCTATAATTCACCCCTCCACTTT. Residues: CSARGRAGLAYNSPLHF.

This clonotype came up a few times. V is TRBV30 and J is TRBJ1-1, with D possibly matching TRBD1 (6 bases). CDR1 and CDR2 from the germline V gene are GTSNPN and SVGIG (reference sequence). V was pared by 2 bases and J by 1 base, with 14 bases between. The CDR3 has 15 residues. The chain's CDR3 is CAWSQGLGANTEAFF. As DNA, the CDR3 is TGTGCCTGGAGTCAGGGGTTGGGGGCGAACACTGAAGCTTTCTTT.

The genes are TRBV27 and TRBJ2-4; TRBD2 might be the D (5 bases). The CDR3 covers 17 residues. Germline V CDR1 and CDR2: MNHEY, SMNVEV (reference sequence). Trimming removed 5 bases from V and 0 bases from J, with 17 bases in between. CDR3 loop: CASSPIGDRSAKNIQYF. The CDR3 nucleotides read TGTGCCAGCAGTCCTATCGGGGATAGATCAGCCAAAAACATTCAGTACTTC.

The chain combines TRBV6-2 or TRBV6-3 with TRBJ2-7; TRBD1 matches 7 bases. The CDR3 consists of 13 residues. V gave up 6 bases and J gave up 7 bases; unmatched junction bases: 9. The germline V gene encodes CDR1 MNHEY and CDR2 SVGEGT. CDR3 DNA sequence: TGTGCCAGCAGCCGGGACAGTCCGGGGGAGCAGTACTTC. This translates into CASSRDSPGEQYF.

This chain links TRBV12-3 or TRBV12-4 with TRBJ1-1; tentatively, D is TRBD1 (5 bases). V lost 6 bases and J 1 base, leaving 18 bases between the germline ends. This CDR3 is built from 16 residues. CDR3 residues: CASSLGRGPENTEAFF. CDR3 DNA: TGTGCCAGCAGCTTGGGACGGGGACCGGAGAACACTGAAGCTTTCTTT.

Only a few counts were recorded for this clonotype. The V and J genes are TRBV7-3 and TRBJ2-7; D is possibly TRBD1 or TRBD2 (6 bases each). Germline V gene lookup returns CDR1 SGHTA and CDR2 FQGTGA. The V gene lost 5 bases and the J gene lost 3 bases, with 17 bases spanning the gap. This CDR3 has 15 residues. The CDR3 sequence is CASSPSGAVGYEQYF. DNA for the CDR3: TGTGCCAGCAGCCCCTCGGGGGCAGTGGGCTACGAGCAGTACTTC.

This rearrangement joins TRBV2 to TRBJ2-4; 10 bases agree with TRBD2. The junction had 3 bases not matched to a gene; V was cut back by 7 bases and J by 6 bases. The CDR3 is made up of 13 amino acids. CDR1 and CDR2 from the germline V gene are SNHLY and FYNNEI. The CDR3 protein is CASTLAGVNIQYF. The CDR3 bases are TGTGCCAGCACTCTAGCGGGAGTAAACATTCAGTACTTC. The whole variable domain, remainder taken from reference TRBV2 and TRBJ2-4, is EPEVTQTPSHQVTQMGQEVILRCVPISNHLYFYWYRQILGQKVEFLVSFYNNEISEKSEIFDDQFSVERPDGSNFTLKIRSTKLEDSAMYFCASTLAGVNIQYFGAGTRLSVL.

The chain recombines TRBV20-1 with TRBJ1-1; the D gene is possibly TRBD1 (5 bases). The ends were cut back, 2 bases at V and 11 bases at J, with 21 bases in the middle. The CDR3 extends over 14 amino acids. Germline CDR1 DFQATT, CDR2 SNEGSKA (reference sequence). The CDR3 sequence: CSARTEWGSIDAFF. In DNA, the CDR3 is TGCAGTGCTAGAACAGAATGGGGGTCCATTGACGCTTTCTTT.

To note about this clonotype: This could be a read error, since a much larger clone is one nucleotide away. The chain is built from TRBV12-3 or TRBV12-4 and TRBJ2-7; 10 bases agree with TRBD1. The CDR3 runs to 13 residues. This chain's CDR3 is CGSSWDRGYEQYF. Here the CDR3 DNA reads TGTGGCAGCAGTTGGGACAGGGGCTACGAGCAGTACTTC.

This clonotype was observed a few times. This rearrangement joins TRBV6-1 to TRBJ2-5; TRBD2 aligns across 8 bases. Trimming at V came to 5 bases and at J to 5 bases, leaving 7 bases not matched to a gene. The germline CDR1 and CDR2 sequences are MNHNS and SASEGT. CDR3 length equals 14 residues. The CDR3 loop reads CASSPSGLWETQYF. In DNA form, the CDR3 reads TGTGCCAGCAGTCCTAGCGGGTTGTGGGAGACCCAGTACTTC.